The rows below give T cell receptor beta chains drawn from one sample of a study of T-cell reconstitution after alpha-beta-depleted transplantation in children. TCRdb reprocessed the PCR reads with MiXCR, giving one entry per CDR3 protein. The sample holds approximately 400,000 distinct CDR3 sequences, about a tenth seen once. The sample was PBMCs from the stem cell graft donor, taken from the stem cell graft. The receptor source for this set is a human donor who donated a stem cell graft to a child with acute myeloid leukemia. Each CDR3 is given with its conserved first and last residue. The D gene is left open where the match is weak. Clone size is stated in some rows and not others, as once, few, many or a class when expanded.

TRBD2,TRBV7-9,few,TRBJ2-5,TGTGCCAGCAGCTCAAATAGCGGGGGGTACCAAGAGACCCAGTACTTC,CASSSNSGGYQETQYF
TRBD1,TRBV4-3,few,TRBJ2-7,TGCGCCAGCAGCCAAGGAGGGGGACAGCCAACCTACGAGCAGTACTTC,CASSQGGGQPTYEQYF
NA,TRBV15,few,TRBJ1-3,TGTGCCACCAGCGAGTTTGGTTCCCAAGTGATGGTTGGAAACACCATATATTTT,CATSEFGSQVMVGNTIYF
TRBD2,TRBV20-1,NA,TRBJ2-1,TGCAGTGCTAGTCATAGCGGGAGTTCGGATGAGCAGTTCTTC,CSASHSGSSDEQFF
NA,TRBV6-2/TRBV6-3,many,TRBJ2-3,TGTGCCAGCAGTTCGCGCGGGATGCGCTCAGCAGATACGCAGTATTTT,CASSSRGMRSADTQYF
NA,TRBV4-1,few,TRBJ1-2,TGCGCCAGCAGCCAAGTGATGGTAATGGATGGCTACACCTTC,CASSQVMVMDGYTF
NA,TRBV20-1,few,TRBJ1-5,TGCAGTGCTAGTCTGGGCCTCGGAGGAAGCAATCAGCCCCAGCATTTT,CSASLGLGGSNQPQHF
TRBD1,TRBV27,few,TRBJ2-5,TGTGCCAGCAGTCCGACAGGGTTCCAAGAGACCCAGTACTTC,CASSPTGFQETQYF
NA,TRBV20-1,few,TRBJ1-1,TGCAGTGGTCTCCGGCGACTCGGCACTGAAGCTTTCTTT,CSGLRRLGTEAFF
NA,TRBV6-2/TRBV6-3,NA,TRBJ2-6,TGTGCCAGCAGATTTGGGACTTCTGGGGCCAACGTCCTGACTTTC,CASRFGTSGANVLTF
NA,TRBV15,few,TRBJ1-5,TGTGCCACCAGCAGAGATCGGAATCAGCCCCAGCATTTT,CATSRDRNQPQHF
NA,TRBV5-5,NA,TRBJ1-4,TGTGCCAGCAGCTTGTCACAGGCAAATGAAAAACTGTTTTTT,CASSLSQANEKLFF
TRBD2,TRBV11-2,many,TRBJ2-1,TGTGCCAGCAGCTTAGCTTCGGGAGGGTACAATGAGCAGTTCTTC,CASSLASGGYNEQFF
NA,TRBV5-6,few,TRBJ2-3,TGTGCCAGCAGCCGCGAATCCGGGAACACAGATACGCAGTATTTT,CASSRESGNTDTQYF
TRBD2,TRBV5-1,NA,TRBJ2-1,TGCGCCAGCAGCTTGGGGGAGCGGGGATACAATGAGCAGTTCTTC,CASSLGERGYNEQFF
NA,TRBV6-2/TRBV6-3,NA,TRBJ2-3,TGTGCCAGCCAAGACAGCAACACAGATACGCAGTATTTT,CASQDSNTDTQYF
TRBD1,TRBV5-1,NA,TRBJ2-7,TGCGCCAGCAGCATAGGGACAGGCAGGCTAGTGTACGAGCAGTACTTC,CASSIGTGRLVYEQYF
NA,TRBV7-6,few,TRBJ2-7,TGTGCCAGCAGCCCGCAGGTCGGGGCAAGCTACGAGCAGTACTTC,CASSPQVGASYEQYF
TRBD1,TRBV10-3,few,TRBJ1-5,TGTGCCATCAGAGCCGGGACAGCTAATCAGCCCCAGCATTTT,CAIRAGTANQPQHF
NA,TRBV5-1,NA,TRBJ1-4,TGCGCCAGCCGTCTTCTAGGCAATGAAAACCTGTTTTTT,CASRLLGNENLFF
NA,TRBV29-1,many,TRBJ1-1,TGCAGCGTTGAAGATTCGCTTGCAGTTCACACTGAAGCTTTCTTT,CSVEDSLAVHTEAFF
NA,TRBV27,few,TRBJ2-3,TGTGCCAGCAGTTTAACCTCGTCGCTCCAGATAACGGATACGCAGTATTTT,CASSLTSSLQITDTQYF
NA,TRBV4-1,NA,TRBJ2-2,TGCGCCAGCAGCCAAGTAGGAGGAACAGGGTCCACCGGGGAGCTGTTTTTT,CASSQVGGTGSTGELFF
TRBD2,TRBV12-3/TRBV12-4,few,TRBJ2-1,TGTGCCAGCAGCCTCAGGATAGCGGGGCGGAATGAGCAGTTCTTC,CASSLRIAGRNEQFF
NA,TRBV7-8,few,TRBJ1-2,TGTGCCAGCAGCACCCGTTGGTCAGAATCCCTCCGAGGCTATGGCTACACCTTC,CASSTRWSESLRGYGYTF
TRBD2,TRBV12-3/TRBV12-4,few,TRBJ2-5,TGTGCCAGCAGCCTACCTAGCGGGGGACCCCTTGGGACCCAGTACTTC,CASSLPSGGPLGTQYF
NA,TRBV12-3/TRBV12-4,few,TRBJ2-5,TGTGCCAGCAGTACAGCAGGGGAGACCCAGTACTTC,CASSTAGETQYF
NA,TRBV29-1,few,TRBJ2-3,TGCAGCGTTGGGCAGGGCAGCACAGATACGCAGTATTTT,CSVGQGSTDTQYF
TRBD2,TRBV20-1,NA,TRBJ2-5,TGCAGTGCTCGAGTAGCGGGGACTGTTCGGGAGACCCAGTACTTC,CSARVAGTVRETQYF
TRBD1,TRBV29-1,many,TRBJ2-7,TGCAGCGTTGAAGGACAGGGGTACTACGAGCAGTACTTC,CSVEGQGYYEQYF